This TCR beta chain comes out of a study of Tregs in tolerant kidney transplant recipients. On the study more broadly: CD4+CD25+CD127- cells came from approximately 3-day belatacept mixed lymphocyte reactions, some with roughly five-day graft donor restimulation. Antibodies separated recipient from donor cells.

Remarks on this clone: The antigen remains unidentified.

The germline V and J ends were trimmed by 2 bases and 4 bases, with 8 bases remaining between them. This CDR3 is 12 amino acids long. Germline lookup yields CDR1 SQVTM and CDR2 ANQGSEA. Study-wide results and caveats: Tregs expanded with activated donor B cells seemed most donor-specific. Biological reproducibility was not directly addressed in this study.

Generated by immunoSEQ multiplex PCR, the TCRdb table keeps only in-frame clones and is missing some. The sample lists just under 45,000 clones, roughly 95% occurring once. The chain has TRBV29-1 and TRBJ1-1, with no clear D. The TCR was taken from a human donor in good health. Sequenced material: Tregs from blood cultured with allogeneic cells. CDR3 residues: CSVERWGTEAFF. Written as DNA, the CDR3 is TGCAGCGTTGAAAGATGGGGCACTGAAGCTTTCTTT.